These 15 T cell receptor beta chains share one sample of origin, sequenced in a study of blood T cell repertoires in COVID-19. The data were produced by immunoSEQ multiplex PCR, yet TCRdb's version contains in-frame clones alone and is incomplete. The sample yields about 230,000 clones, roughly 80% seen once. Sequencing was done on a sample of peripheral blood. The receptor set was obtained from a woman of 80 years or more with acute or convalescent COVID-19.

This clone has only a few counts. The chain uses TRBV24-1 and TRBJ2-2; a weak D match, TRBD2 (5 bases). Germline CDR1 is KGHDR and CDR2 is SFDVKD. This CDR3 contains 13 residues. The V end lost 9 bases, the J end lost 3 bases, and 10 bases lay between the germline ends. CDR3: CATAASHTGELFF. Written as DNA, the CDR3 is TGTGCCACCGCGGCTAGCCACACCGGGGAGCTGTTTTTT.

V is TRBV6-5 and J is TRBJ1-3; D call uncertain. Trimming took 5 bases from V and 7 from J, leaving 15 bases between them. This CDR3 is built from 14 residues. Germline CDR1 reads MNHEY; CDR2 reads SVGAGI. The CDR3 loop reads CASSLAEQSNTIYF. For the CDR3, the DNA is TGTGCCAGCAGTCTCGCGGAACAATCGAACACCATATATTTT.

The chain links TRBV5-1 to TRBJ2-1, with D possibly TRBD2 on 7 matching bases. This CDR3 region has 15 residues. The V end was cut by 2 bases, the J end by 4 bases, with 13 bases between. Germline loops: CDR1 SGHRS, CDR2 YFSETQ. Here the CDR3 DNA reads TGCGCCAGCAGCTTTGCGGGGGCGCGTTACAATGAGCAGTTCTTC. Encoded protein: CASSFAGARYNEQFF.

The chain joins TRBV3-1 (or the pseudogene TRBV3-2) to TRBJ2-7; tentatively, D is TRBD2 (5 bases). Germline V gene lookup returns CDR1 LGHDT and CDR2 YNNKEL (reference sequence). V was clipped by 6 bases and J by 6 bases, with 21 bases between them. This CDR3 contains 15 residues. CDR3 DNA sequence: TGTGCCAGCAGACTCGAGGGTAGCGCGTCGGGCGAGCAGTACTTC. Its protein is CASRLEGSASGEQYF.

The V gene is TRBV12-5, the J gene TRBJ2-7, with D possibly TRBD2 on 5 matching bases. V lost 3 bases and J lost 7, with 16 bases in between. Germline CDR1 and CDR2: LGHNT and FRNRAP. CDR3 length: 14 amino acids. CDR3 loop: CASGFQDPRGEQYF. DNA for the CDR3: TGTGCTAGTGGTTTTCAAGACCCCCGGGGAGAGCAGTACTTC.

A remark on this clone: Other DNA sequences within the sample encode an identical CDR3. The V and J genes are TRBV5-1 and TRBJ2-7, with 13 bases aligning to TRBD2. Germline trimming cut 0 bases from V and 1 base from J; bases unmatched to any gene: 4. The germline V gene has CDR1 SGHRS and CDR2 YFSETQ. This CDR3 region has 17 residues. The CDR3 bases are TGCGCCAGCAGCTTGGGACTAGCGGGAGGCCTATCCTACGAGCAGTACTTC. It yields the protein CASSLGLAGGLSYEQYF.

V usage is TRBV6-1 and J usage is TRBJ1-6; D possibly corresponds to TRBD1 (5 bases). V lost 3 bases, J lost 2 bases, and 8 bases lay in between. The CDR3 loop spans 15 amino acids. Germline V gene lookup returns CDR1 MNHNS and CDR2 SASEGT. The CDR3 loop reads CASSEQGPYNSPLHF. The CDR3 DNA reads TGTGCCAGCAGTGAGCAGGGTCCCTATAATTCACCCCTCCACTTT.

The chain links TRBV5-1 to TRBJ2-3; TRBD2 matches 13 bases. Germline V gene data show CDR1 as SGHRS and CDR2 as YFSETQ. Unmatched junction bases numbered 7, after V lost 0 bases and J lost 0 bases. This CDR3 is built from 19 residues. The CDR3, as DNA: TGCGCCAGCAGCTTGGGACTAGCGGGGGGTCTTCGGAGCACAGATACGCAGTATTTT. As protein: CASSLGLAGGLRSTDTQYF.

This chain uses TRBV10-3 with TRBJ2-3, with TRBD1 matching 8 bases. The V and J ends lost 5 bases and 2 bases, in that order; junction bases with no gene match: 9. The V gene's germline CDR1 is ENHRY and CDR2 SYGVKD. The CDR3 covers 16 residues. The CDR3 is CAISSGTGDTTDTQYF. CDR3 bases: TGTGCCATCAGTTCCGGGACAGGTGATACCACAGATACGCAGTATTTT.

The chain is built from TRBV12-5 and TRBJ2-1, with TRBD1 identical over 8 bases. V shed 6 bases, J shed 6 bases, and the junction held 7 bases outside the gene matches. Germline V gives CDR1 LGHNT, CDR2 FRNRAP. The CDR3 length is 14 residues. CDR3 loop: CASGNPGQVNEQFF. As DNA, the CDR3 is TGTGCTAGTGGGAACCCGGGACAGGTCAATGAGCAGTTCTTC.

On this clone itself: Other DNA sequences from this sample encode an identical CDR3 as well. The chain is built from TRBV28 and TRBJ1-5; 7 bases are shared with TRBD1. The CDR3 runs to 13 residues. The V segment lost 6 bases and the J segment 6 bases; nucleotides outside the gene matches: 5. The germline gives CDR1 MDHEN, CDR2 SYDVKM. The CDR3 reads CASRRQGSQPQHF. DNA of the CDR3: TGTGCCAGCAGAAGACAGGGATCTCAGCCCCAGCATTTT.

This clone was detected only once. The chain recombines TRBV7-2 with TRBJ1-2; weak D call: TRBD1 (6 bases). The CDR3 contains 14 residues. The V gene lost 4 bases and the J gene lost 4 bases, with 13 bases spanning the gap. Germline values: CDR1 SGHTA, CDR2 FQGNSA. The CDR3 nucleotides are TGTGCCAGCAGCTCTAACAGGGACCTCTATGGCTACACCTTC. Amino acid sequence: CASSSNRDLYGYTF.

The rearrangement joins TRBV6-5 to TRBJ1-3; no clear D. V shed 5 bases and J shed 6 bases, with 14 bases lying between them. The CDR3 contains 14 residues. From germline, CDR1 is MNHEY and CDR2 SVGAGI. The CDR3 loop reads CASSILHHENTIYF. CDR3 DNA: TGTGCCAGCAGTATTTTACATCATGAAAACACCATATATTTT.

Only one count was recorded for this clone. The V call is TRBV2, the J call TRBJ2-2, with TRBD1 matching 7 bases. CDR3 size: 15 residues. J was trimmed by 1 base and V by 4 bases; bases with no gene match: 3. The V gene's germline CDR1 is SNHLY and CDR2 FYNNEI. For the CDR3, the DNA is TGTGCCAGCAGTGGACAGGGTTTGAACACCGGGGAGCTGTTTTTT. Protein sequence: CASSGQGLNTGELFF.

This chain uses TRBV2 with TRBJ2-1; TRBD1 is a possible D gene (6 bases). The V gene lost 6 bases and the J gene lost 4 bases, with 16 bases spanning the gap. Germline loops: CDR1 SNHLY, CDR2 FYNNEI. This CDR3 region has 15 residues. The CDR3 DNA follows: TGTGCCAGCAGGGAACGGGACACTCTGTACAATGAGCAGTTCTTC. Translated: CASRERDTLYNEQFF.